A single T cell receptor (beta chain) is shown here with its context. Its cognate antigen is unknown. The data originate from a study of shared clonotypes between healthy human individuals. This CDR3 is built from 12 residues. Trimming stripped 6 bases from V and 0 bases from J, with 4 bases between. Looked up from germline, CDR1 is MNHNS and CDR2 is SASEGT. Notes on the study in general: The naive CD4 repertoires of a handful of donors were compared, and approximately 4.7% of clonotypes were shared. Lower generation probabilities were found for non-shared clonotypes than for those shared by all four donors. The researchers took only blood, and tissue repertoires probably look different.

Sorted-subset replicate PCR reactions were performed with 200 ng DNA, corresponding to roughly 31,000 T cell genomes. The repertoire was sequenced with immunoSEQ multiplex PCR; TCRdb's copy has only in-frame clones and lacks some. The table records 1,400,000 or so clones, approximately 98.5% of them present only once. V and J are TRBV6-1 and TRBJ2-3; D is uncertain. This clonotype was obtained from a man under 40 in good health. The source material was naive CD4+ T cells sorted from blood. Subset defined: CD45RA+ positively selected. CDR3 DNA sequence: TGTGCCAGCAGATTTAGCACAGATACGCAGTATTTT. It translates to CASRFSTDTQYF.